The 5 T cell receptor beta chains given below trace back to one sample, sequenced in a study of blood T cell repertoires in COVID-19. Some clones are missing from TCRdb's copy, which holds only in-frame ones; the method was immunoSEQ multiplex PCR. The table records around 200,000 clones, over 80% of them present only once. Sequencing was performed on PBMCs or T cells enriched from blood (not recorded which). The receptors originated from a man aged 25-40 years who had recovered from COVID-19.

The rearrangement uses TRBV7-6 and TRBJ2-3; no clear D gene. The CDR3 runs to 16 residues. The V end was cut by 4 bases, the J end by 1 base, with 15 bases between. Germline-derived CDR1 and CDR2 are SGHVS and FNYEAQ. The CDR3 loop reads CASSSLDFGRTDTQYF. Written as DNA, the CDR3 is TGTGCCAGCAGCTCTCTAGATTTCGGCCGCACAGATACGCAGTATTTT. The full variable domain, completed using reference TRBV7-6 and TRBJ2-3, is GAGVSQSPRYKVTKRGQDVALRCDPISGHVSLYWYRQALGQGPEFLTYFNYEAQQDKSGLPNDRFSAERPEGSISTLTIQRTEQRDSAMYRCASSSLDFGRTDTQYFGPGTRLTVL.

V gene TRBV5-1 combines with J gene TRBJ2-3; TRBD2 agrees at 11 bases. V gave up 2 bases and J gave up 4 bases; unmatched junction bases: 3. Germline assignment: CDR1 SGHRS and CDR2 YFSETQ. The CDR3 length is 15 residues. CDR3 in DNA: TGCGCCAGCAGCTTTAGCGGGGGGGAGGCAGATACGCAGTATTTT. The encoded protein is CASSFSGGEADTQYF.

The chain employs TRBV12-5 and TRBJ2-3; 11 bases agree with TRBD2. CDR3 length: 17 residues. V was clipped by 1 base and J by 5 bases; unmatched bases: 8. Germline values: CDR1 LGHNT, CDR2 FRNRAP. CDR3 protein: CASGLGSGRAGGDTQYF. As DNA, the CDR3 is TGTGCTAGTGGTTTGGGTAGCGGGAGGGCCGGGGGAGATACGCAGTATTTT.

The CDR3 coding sequence is TGCGCCAGCAGCTTGGAAGGGGCGAATCAGCCCCAGCATTTT. The encoded protein is CASSLEGANQPQHF. The chain carries TRBV5-1 and TRBJ1-5, with a weak D call TRBD1 (5 bases). This CDR3 is built from 14 residues. With 0 bases removed from V and 4 bases from J, the gap between germline ends came to 8 bases. Germline V gives CDR1 SGHRS, CDR2 YFSETQ.

The chain combines TRBV9 with TRBJ1-3; 8 nucleotides line up with TRBD1. Trimming removed 4 bases from V and 3 bases from J; junction bases left unmatched: 9. Germline values: CDR1 SGDLS, CDR2 YYNGEE. The CDR3 has 16 residues. The CDR3 DNA follows: TGTGCCAGCAGCCAACGACAGGGGCGGTATGGAAACACCATATATTTT. This translates into CASSQRQGRYGNTIYF.